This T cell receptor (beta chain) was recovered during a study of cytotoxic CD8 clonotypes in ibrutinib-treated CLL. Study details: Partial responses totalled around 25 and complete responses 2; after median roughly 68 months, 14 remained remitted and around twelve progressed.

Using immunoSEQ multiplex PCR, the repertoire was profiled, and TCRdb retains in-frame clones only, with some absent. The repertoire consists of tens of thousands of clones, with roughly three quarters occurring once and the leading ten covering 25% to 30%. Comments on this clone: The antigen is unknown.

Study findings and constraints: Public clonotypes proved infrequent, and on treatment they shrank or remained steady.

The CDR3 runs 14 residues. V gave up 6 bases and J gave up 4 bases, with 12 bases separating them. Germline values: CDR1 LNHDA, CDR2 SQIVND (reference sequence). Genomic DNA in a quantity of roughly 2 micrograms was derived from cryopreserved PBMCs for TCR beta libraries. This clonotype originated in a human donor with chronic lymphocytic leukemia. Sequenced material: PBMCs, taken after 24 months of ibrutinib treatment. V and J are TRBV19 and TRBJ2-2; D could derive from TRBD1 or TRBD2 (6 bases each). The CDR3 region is CASSPWGATGELFF. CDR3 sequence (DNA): TGTGCCAGTAGCCCTTGGGGGGCCACCGGGGAGCTGTTTTTT.